The clone carrying this T cell receptor (beta chain) has a handful of counts. Its antigen is undetermined. The data were taken from a study of prognosis after radiotherapy for stage I lung cancer. Study-wide background: Ages of the roughly 12 men and about six women ranged 53 to 84 years, median roughly 74. Patients in the cohort never received concurrent therapy with stereotactic body radiotherapy. Regarding the study as a whole: The study found that unique TCR clone counts fell after stereotactic body radiation therapy, median around 10,000 versus 6,500. Patients who went on to get distant metastases had lower Shannon entropy after stereotactic body radiation therapy.

The authors amplified TCR beta CDR3 from genomic DNA using two-round multiplex PCR. Each TRBV and TRBJ gene had its own primer in the first PCR round. From the multiplex PCR reads, TCRdb called clonotypes with MiXCR, one entry per CDR3 protein. The data show approximately 11,000 distinct CDR3 sequences, around 40% seen once. The CDR3 loop spans 12 amino acids. Looked up from germline, CDR1 is MDHEN and CDR2 is SYDVKM. The V and J ends lost 4 bases and 4 bases respectively, with 5 bases between them. J is TRBJ1-5 and V is TRBV28, with D uncertain. The specimen was PBMCs, collected before or after stereotactic body radiation therapy (not recorded which). The sequence derives from a donor aged 50 or older with non-small cell lung cancer. This chain's CDR3 is CASSSVNQPQHF. The CDR3 DNA reads as TGTGCCAGCAGTTCAGTGAATCAGCCCCAGCATTTT.